The 8 T cell receptor beta chains reported below all come from one sample, sequenced in a study of cytomegalovirus exposure and HLA in healthy donors. Produced via immunoSEQ multiplex PCR; TCRdb's table is partial and in-frame only. The table has 130,000 to 150,000 clones, approximately 88% seen once; the top ten hold less than 5.5%. The sample was PBMCs. The origin of the receptors is a man between 18 and 35 years old in good health and CMV-seropositive.

The rearrangement uses TRBV14 and TRBJ1-6; possibly TRBD1 for D (6 bases). Germline loops: CDR1 SGHDN, CDR2 FVKESK. V shed 1 base and J shed 7 bases, with 8 bases lying between them. This CDR3 comprises 14 residues. The CDR3 bases are TGTGCCAGCAGCCAAGCAGGGGAAAATTCACCCCTCCACTTT. It encodes CASSQAGENSPLHF.

This sequence joins TRBV27 and TRBJ1-5; 7 bases match TRBD1. Germline V CDR1 and CDR2: MNHEY, SMNVEV (reference sequence). The CDR3 sequence is 14 residues long. Losses at the gene ends were 5 bases for V and 3 bases for J; bases not matched to a gene: 4. CDR3 amino acids: CASSRQGSNQPQHF. The CDR3 nucleotides read TGTGCCAGCAGTCGACAGGGCTCCAATCAGCCCCAGCATTTT.

This chain joins TRBV27 and TRBJ1-5; 7 bases map to TRBD1. Germline V gives CDR1 MNHEY, CDR2 SMNVEV (reference sequence). This CDR3 region has 15 residues. Losses at the gene ends were 5 bases for V and 0 bases for J; bases not matched to a gene: 4. The CDR3 reads CASSGQDRSNQPQHF. In DNA form, the CDR3 reads TGTGCCAGCAGTGGACAGGACCGTAGCAATCAGCCCCAGCATTTT.

This chain uses TRBV7-9 with TRBJ1-2; no clear D gene. This CDR3 region has 14 residues. V was pared by 3 bases and J by 7 bases, with 15 bases between. Germline V gives CDR1 SEHNR, CDR2 FQNEAQ (reference sequence). The CDR3 loop reads CASSLLGEQSGYTF. For the CDR3, the DNA is TGTGCCAGCAGCTTGTTGGGCGAGCAAAGTGGCTACACCTTC.

The rearrangement uses TRBV6-1 and TRBJ2-1; 7 nucleotides match TRBD2. CDR3 length equals 12 residues. CDR1 and CDR2 from the germline V gene are MNHNS and SASEGT. V lost 6 bases to trimming and J lost 7 bases; unmatched junction nucleotides: 3. The CDR3 protein is CASRRLANEQFF. The CDR3 DNA reads as TGTGCCAGCAGACGACTAGCAAATGAGCAGTTCTTC.

A single count supports this clone. The gene calls are TRBV27 and TRBJ2-1; D gene unclear. The CDR3 is made up of 14 amino acids. Germline V gene data show CDR1 as MNHEY and CDR2 as SMNVEV (reference sequence). The V and J ends lost 4 bases and 0 bases respectively, with 7 bases between them. CDR3 protein: CASSWSGSYNEQFF. CDR3 DNA sequence: TGTGCCAGCAGTTGGTCCGGCTCCTACAATGAGCAGTTCTTC.

This chain joins TRBV5-1 and TRBJ2-7; 8 bases are a match to TRBD1. The germline gives CDR1 SGHRS, CDR2 YFSETQ. The CDR3 extends over 14 amino acids. Trimming cost V 4 bases and J 0 bases; bases outside gene matches: 3. CDR3 coding DNA: TGCGCCAGCAGCGGGACAGGATACTCCTACGAGCAGTACTTC. Protein sequence: CASSGTGYSYEQYF.

This clone has just one count. This chain joins TRBV6-6 and TRBJ2-3; 7 nucleotides align to TRBD1. CDR1 is MNHNY and CDR2 is SVGAGI in the germline V gene (reference sequence). V shed 6 bases and J 0 bases; nucleotides not matched to a gene: 6. This CDR3 has 15 residues. CDR3 DNA sequence: TGTGCCAGCAGCCTTGACAGGGCCAGCACAGATACGCAGTATTTT. Amino acid sequence: CASSLDRASTDTQYF.